This entry concerns a single T cell receptor (beta chain). From the multiplex PCR reads, TCRdb called clonotypes with MiXCR, one entry per CDR3 protein. Seen here are some 97,000 distinct CDR3 sequences, 21% observed once, and the top ten hold roughly 1.3%. The sample belongs to a study of breast tumors, draining lymph nodes, adjacent tissues. Breast cancer patients provided tissue from their axillary draining lymph nodes. The TCR comes from a female donor with breast cancer. Some clones in this sample may be carry-over from other donors' samples. Sequencing used axillary lymph node tissue.

CDR3 bases: TGCAGTGCCACCAACCGAGACCAGATGGCTGGGGAGCAGTACTTC. This sequence encodes CSATNRDQMAGEQYF. This chain connects TRBV20-1 to TRBJ2-7; D call uncertain. The germline V and J ends were trimmed by 6 bases and 7 bases, with 25 bases remaining between them. This CDR3 region has 15 residues. Germline V gene sequence: CDR1 DFQATT, CDR2 SNEGSKA (reference sequence).